The next 14 T cell receptor beta chains were all read from a single sample in a study of T cell responses to AZD1222 COVID-19 vaccine. The table came from immunoSEQ multiplex PCR; TCRdb's copy has only in-frame clones and leaves some out. Of 150,000 or so clones in the sample, roughly 88% were seen once. The input for sequencing was peripheral blood, taken 28 days after the second AZD1222 dose. These receptors were obtained from an adult who received the AZD1222 COVID-19 vaccine.

The chain couples TRBV5-6 to TRBJ1-5; no clear D gene. The germline V gene has CDR1 SGHDT and CDR2 YYEEEE. The CDR3 loop spans 14 amino acids. The ends were cut back, 3 bases at V and 6 bases at J, with 13 bases in the middle. The DNA for the CDR3 is TGTGCCAGCAGCTCACGCTACGGTCGTCAGCCCCAGCATTTT. Translation gives CASSSRYGRQPQHF.

J is TRBJ2-5 and V is TRBV5-1; TRBD1 matches at 9 bases. The ends lost 4 bases at V and 1 base at J; junction bases unmatched: 11. The germline CDR1 and CDR2 sequences are SGHRS and YFSETQ. This CDR3 has 17 amino acids. Here the CDR3 reads CASSGMTGGFGQETQYF. The CDR3 DNA reads as TGCGCCAGCAGCGGAATGACAGGGGGGTTTGGCCAAGAGACCCAGTACTTC. Based on the CDR3 plus reference TRBV5-1 and TRBJ2-5, the full variable domain is KAGVTQTPRYLIKTRGQQVTLSCSPISGHRSVSWYQQTPGQGLQFLFEYFSETQRNKGNFPGRFSGRQFSNSRSEMNVSTLELGDSALYLCASSGMTGGFGQETQYFGPGTRLLVL.

The V call is TRBV2, the J call TRBJ2-3; 8 positions agree with TRBD1. After removal of 1 base from V and 2 bases from J, the junction contained 14 bases not matched to a gene. The V gene's germline CDR1 is SNHLY and CDR2 FYNNEI. The CDR3 covers 19 residues. CDR3: CASSEDELSDRAVTDTQYF. The CDR3 nucleotides are TGTGCCAGCAGTGAAGATGAGTTGTCGGACAGGGCAGTCACAGATACGCAGTATTTT.

The rearrangement joins TRBV6-2 or TRBV6-3 to TRBJ2-1; the D gene is possibly TRBD1 (6 bases). Germline CDR1 reads MNHEY; CDR2 reads SVGEGT. The V gene lost 2 bases and the J gene lost 7 bases, with 9 bases spanning the gap. This CDR3 has 13 residues. CDR3: CASSYPDRNEQFF. The CDR3 DNA sequence: TGTGCCAGCAGTTACCCCGACAGGAATGAGCAGTTCTTC.

DNA for the CDR3: TGTGCCAGCAGCCGAGCCGGGACAGATAATTCACCCCTCCACTTT. Its translation: CASSRAGTDNSPLHF. The rearrangement joins TRBV7-9 to TRBJ1-6; 7 bases are a match to TRBD1. The CDR3 has 15 amino acids. Trimming cost V 5 bases and J 5 bases; bases outside gene matches: 6. Germline CDR1 reads SEHNR; CDR2 reads FQNEAQ (reference sequence).

V is TRBV3-1 (or the pseudogene TRBV3-2) and J is TRBJ2-1; 8 bases fit TRBD2. This CDR3 region has 13 residues. Trimming took 4 bases from V and 7 from J; bases not matched to a gene: 3. Germline-derived CDR1 and CDR2 are LGHDT and YNNKEL (reference sequence). Here the CDR3 DNA reads TGTGCCAGCAGCCTGGGACTAGTAAATGAGCAGTTCTTC. The encoded protein is CASSLGLVNEQFF.

This clone has a handful of counts. The genes are TRBV5-1 and TRBJ2-2; D is undetermined. This CDR3 has 14 amino acids. V gave up 0 bases and J gave up 4 bases, with 7 bases separating them. The germline gives CDR1 SGHRS, CDR2 YFSETQ. The CDR3 sequence is CASSLASTTGELFF. As DNA, the CDR3 is TGCGCCAGCAGCTTGGCTTCCACCACCGGGGAGCTGTTTTTT. Filled out from reference TRBV5-1 and TRBJ2-2, the complete variable domain reads KAGVTQTPRYLIKTRGQQVTLSCSPISGHRSVSWYQQTPGQGLQFLFEYFSETQRNKGNFPGRFSGRQFSNSRSEMNVSTLELGDSALYLCASSLASTTGELFFGEGSRLTVL.

J is TRBJ2-2 and V is TRBV19; D is unresolved. CDR3 length: 13 residues. The germline V gene has CDR1 LNHDA and CDR2 SQIVND (reference sequence). The V gene lost 9 bases and the J gene lost 4 bases, with 12 bases spanning the gap. CDR3 residues: CASLGRLTGELFF. The CDR3 coding sequence is TGTGCCAGCCTGGGCAGACTCACCGGGGAGCTGTTTTTT.

V and J are TRBV11-3 and TRBJ2-3, with D unresolved. Germline CDR1 and CDR2: SGHNT and YENEEA. V lost 0 bases and J 13 bases, leaving 11 bases between the germline ends. This CDR3 is 12 amino acids long. This CDR3 is CASSLDGFEEYF. The CDR3 coding sequence is TGTGCCAGCAGCTTAGATGGGTTCGAGGAGTATTTT.

The chain recombines TRBV19 with TRBJ1-6; D remains unclear. V lost 3 bases, J lost 10 bases, and 13 bases lay in between. CDR3 length: 14 amino acids. The germline V gene has CDR1 LNHDA and CDR2 SQIVND (reference sequence). The CDR3: CASSILETPSPLHF. As DNA, the CDR3 is TGTGCCAGTAGTATCCTCGAAACACCGTCACCCCTCCACTTT.

This chain connects TRBV28 to TRBJ1-5; 10 bases line up with TRBD1. The CDR3 has 15 residues. Looked up from germline, CDR1 is MDHEN and CDR2 is SYDVKM. J was trimmed by 6 bases and V by 1 base; bases with no gene match: 3. This CDR3 reads CASSLLTGGGQPQHF. For the CDR3, the DNA is TGTGCCAGCAGTTTATTGACAGGGGGCGGTCAGCCCCAGCATTTT.

The chain is built from TRBV6-5 and TRBJ2-1; TRBD2 matches at 14 bases. The V segment lost 10 bases and the J segment 10 bases; nucleotides outside the gene matches: 12. There are 15 residues in the CDR3. Germline-derived CDR1 and CDR2 are MNHEY and SVGAGI. CDR3 in amino acids: CATFPGTSGRGEQFF. The CDR3 region has the DNA TGTGCCACCTTTCCCGGGACTAGCGGGAGAGGCGAGCAGTTCTTC.

CDR3 nucleotides: TGCGCCAGCAGCCAAGATTTAAGGACAGATACGCAGTATTTT. This gives the protein CASSQDLRTDTQYF. The chain is built from TRBV4-1 and TRBJ2-3; D remains unclear. From germline, CDR1 is MGHRA and CDR2 YSYEKL. The V gene lost 0 bases and the J gene lost 3 bases, with 7 bases spanning the gap. The CDR3 covers 14 residues.

The J gene is TRBJ2-7, the V gene TRBV19; D possibly corresponds to TRBD2 (6 bases). CDR3 length: 16 amino acids. V lost 0 bases, J lost 2 bases, and 14 bases lay in between. Germline V gene data show CDR1 as LNHDA and CDR2 as SQIVND (reference sequence). CDR3: CASSIELGTSTYEQYF. The DNA of the CDR3 is TGTGCCAGTAGTATAGAGCTTGGGACTTCAACCTACGAGCAGTACTTC.